The clone carrying this TCR beta chain turned up a few times. Its antigen is not identified. Through a sample-barcoded 5' primer and a J-beta primer mix, a second PCR was run for about 6 to 11 cycles. TCRdb recomputed calls from the 5' RACE reads with MiXCR, one row per CDR3 protein. The data hold about 580,000 distinct CDR3 sequences, with about 45% observed a single time. This sample was included in a study of blood T cells in healthy people across ages. Study-wide points: Getting older went along with TCR beta diversity per million T cells dropping roughly linearly. Estimated diversity that came from one million T cells was considered an underestimate.

The CDR3 totals 14 residues. Looked up from germline, CDR1 is DFQATT and CDR2 is SNEGSKA (reference sequence). Unmatched junction bases numbered 7, after V lost 5 bases and J lost 2 bases. The chain is built from TRBV20-1 and TRBJ2-3, with 7 bases fitting TRBD1. The clonotype was recovered from an older man in good health. The sequenced sample consisted of blood. CDR3 sequence reads: CSACPTGVTDTQYF. The CDR3 DNA sequence: TGCAGTGCTTGCCCTACAGGGGTCACAGATACGCAGTATTTT.